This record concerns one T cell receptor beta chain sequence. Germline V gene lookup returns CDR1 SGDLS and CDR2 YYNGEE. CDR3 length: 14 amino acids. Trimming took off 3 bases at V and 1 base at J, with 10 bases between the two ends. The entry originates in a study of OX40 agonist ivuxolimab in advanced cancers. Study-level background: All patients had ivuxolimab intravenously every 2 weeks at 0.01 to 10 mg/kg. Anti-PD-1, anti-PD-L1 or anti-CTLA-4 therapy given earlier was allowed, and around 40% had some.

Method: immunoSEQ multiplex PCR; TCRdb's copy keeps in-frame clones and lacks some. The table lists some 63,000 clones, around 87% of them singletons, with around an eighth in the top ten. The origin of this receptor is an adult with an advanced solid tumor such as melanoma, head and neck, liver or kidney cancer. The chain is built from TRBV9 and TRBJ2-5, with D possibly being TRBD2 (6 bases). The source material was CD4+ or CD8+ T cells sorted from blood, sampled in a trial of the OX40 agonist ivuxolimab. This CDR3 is CASSDPSAQETQYF. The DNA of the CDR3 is TGTGCCAGCAGCGATCCTAGCGCCCAAGAGACCCAGTACTTC.